This TCR beta chain was recorded in a study of CD8+CD57+ T cells in acquired aplastic anemia. Study in general: DNA recovered from sorted CD4+ and CD8+ cells had a mean of approximately 3.5 ug.

Profiles of TCR beta VDJ and CDR3 were generated from a genomic DNA template. In TCRdb, the reads were re-called with MiXCR into one record per CDR3 protein. The sample has fewer than 80,000 distinct CDR3 sequences, about three quarters seen once. This CDR3 contains 15 residues. Trimming at V came to 4 bases and at J to 6 bases, leaving 6 bases not matched to a gene. CDR1 and CDR2 from the germline V gene are ENHRY and SYGVKD. In this sample, this clonotype turned up a few times. Its specificity is not known. Study-wide points: Around 27 sequences, all CD8+ CDR3, were shared between patients and controls.

Patients sequenced had flow cytometry evidence of CD8+CD57+ cell expansion. Everyone among the patients had severe acquired aplastic anemia. Therapy had not been given to patients before blood sampling. The TCR sequence derives from a human donor with aplastic anemia. This chain links TRBV10-3 with TRBJ1-5; the match to TRBD1 covers 10 bases. Sequenced input: sorted CD4+, CD8+, or CD8+CD57+ T cells (not recorded which) from PBMCs. CDR3 region: CAISVGTGEGQPQHF. The CDR3 region has the DNA TGTGCCATCAGTGTTGGGACAGGGGAAGGTCAGCCCCAGCATTTT.